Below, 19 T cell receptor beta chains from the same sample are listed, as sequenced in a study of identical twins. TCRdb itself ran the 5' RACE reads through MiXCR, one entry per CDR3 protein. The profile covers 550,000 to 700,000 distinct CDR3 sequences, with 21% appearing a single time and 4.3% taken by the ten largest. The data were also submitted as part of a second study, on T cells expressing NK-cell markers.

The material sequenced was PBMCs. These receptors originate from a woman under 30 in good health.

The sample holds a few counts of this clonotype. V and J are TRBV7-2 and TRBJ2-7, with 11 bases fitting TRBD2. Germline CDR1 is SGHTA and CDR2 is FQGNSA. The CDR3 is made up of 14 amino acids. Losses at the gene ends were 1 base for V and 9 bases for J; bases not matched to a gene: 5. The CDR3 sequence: CASSLDLAGGRQYF. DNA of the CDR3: TGTGCCAGCAGCTTAGACCTAGCGGGAGGAAGGCAGTACTTC.

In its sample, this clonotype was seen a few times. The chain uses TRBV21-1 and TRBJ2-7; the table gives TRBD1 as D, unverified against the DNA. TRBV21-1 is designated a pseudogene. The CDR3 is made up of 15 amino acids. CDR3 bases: TGTGCCAGCAGCAAAGGAGAACAGGGTGTCAACGAGCAGTACTTC. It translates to CASSKGEQGVNEQYF.

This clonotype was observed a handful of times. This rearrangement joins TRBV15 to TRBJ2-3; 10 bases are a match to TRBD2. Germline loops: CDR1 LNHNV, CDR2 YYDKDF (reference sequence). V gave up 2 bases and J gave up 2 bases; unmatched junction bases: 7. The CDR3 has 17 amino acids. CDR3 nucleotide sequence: TGTGCCACCAGCAGATCTCTGACTAGCGGGCTCACAGATACGCAGTATTTT. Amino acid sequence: CATSRSLTSGLTDTQYF.

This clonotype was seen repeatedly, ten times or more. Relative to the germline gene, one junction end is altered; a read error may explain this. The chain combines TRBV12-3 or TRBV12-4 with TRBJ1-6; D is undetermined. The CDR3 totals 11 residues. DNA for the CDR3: TGTGCCAGCAGTTTGGGGTCACACCTCCACTTT. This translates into CASSLGSHLHF.

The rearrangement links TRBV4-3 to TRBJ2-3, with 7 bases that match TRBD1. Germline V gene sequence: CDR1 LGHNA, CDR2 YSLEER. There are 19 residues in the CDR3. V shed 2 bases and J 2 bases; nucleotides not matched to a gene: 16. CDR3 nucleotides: TGCGCCAGCAGCCAATTTACACAGGGGAGAGCGGTCGACACAGATACGCAGTATTTT. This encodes CASSQFTQGRAVDTDTQYF.

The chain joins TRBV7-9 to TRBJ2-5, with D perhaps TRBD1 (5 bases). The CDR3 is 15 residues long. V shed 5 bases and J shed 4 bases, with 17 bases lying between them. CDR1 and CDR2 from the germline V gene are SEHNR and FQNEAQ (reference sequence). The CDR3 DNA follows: TGTGCCAGCAGCAACCTGGGGCTACCGGGAGAGACCCAGTACTTC. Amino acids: CASSNLGLPGETQYF.

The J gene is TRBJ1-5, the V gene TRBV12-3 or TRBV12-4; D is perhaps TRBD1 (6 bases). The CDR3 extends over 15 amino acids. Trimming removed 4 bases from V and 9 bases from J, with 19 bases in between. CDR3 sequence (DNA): TGTGCCAGCAGTTCCATCGAAGGGGGACCGCGGCCCCAGCATTTT. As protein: CASSSIEGGPRPQHF.

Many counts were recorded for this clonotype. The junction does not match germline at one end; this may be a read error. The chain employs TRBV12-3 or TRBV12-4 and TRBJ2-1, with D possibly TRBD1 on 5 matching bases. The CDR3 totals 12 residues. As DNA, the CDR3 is TGTGCCAGCAGTTCCGGATTTGCTCAGGGCTACTTC. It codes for CASSSGFAQGYF.

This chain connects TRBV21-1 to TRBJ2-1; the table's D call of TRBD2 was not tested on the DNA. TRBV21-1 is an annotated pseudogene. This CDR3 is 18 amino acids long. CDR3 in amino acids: CASSKGGGTSGLHNEQFF. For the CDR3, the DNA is TGTGCCAGCAGCAAGGGTGGGGGGACTAGCGGACTACACAATGAGCAGTTCTTC.

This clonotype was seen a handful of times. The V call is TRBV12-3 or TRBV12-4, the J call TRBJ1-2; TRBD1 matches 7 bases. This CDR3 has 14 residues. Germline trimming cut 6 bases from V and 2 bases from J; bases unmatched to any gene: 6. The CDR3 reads CASSLRGRNYGYTF. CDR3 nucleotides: TGTGCCAGCAGCCTGAGGGGGCGGAACTATGGCTACACCTTC.

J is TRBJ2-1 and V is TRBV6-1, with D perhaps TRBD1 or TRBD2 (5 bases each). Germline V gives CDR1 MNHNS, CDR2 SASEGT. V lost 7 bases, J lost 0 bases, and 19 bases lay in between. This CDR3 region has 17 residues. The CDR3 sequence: CASKGNRDRSSYNEQFF. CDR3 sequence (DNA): TGTGCCAGCAAGGGCAACCGGGACCGAAGCTCCTACAATGAGCAGTTCTTC.

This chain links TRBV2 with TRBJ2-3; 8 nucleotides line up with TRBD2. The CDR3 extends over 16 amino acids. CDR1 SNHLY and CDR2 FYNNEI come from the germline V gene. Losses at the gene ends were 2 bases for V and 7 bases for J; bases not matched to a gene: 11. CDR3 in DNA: TGTGCCAGCAGTGAACGGACGGCGGGGGGCCGTTATACGCAGTATTTT. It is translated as CASSERTAGGRYTQYF.

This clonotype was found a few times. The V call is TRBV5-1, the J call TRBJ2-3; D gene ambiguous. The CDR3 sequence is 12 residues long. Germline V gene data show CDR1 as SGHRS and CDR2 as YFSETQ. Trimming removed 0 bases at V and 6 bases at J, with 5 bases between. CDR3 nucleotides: TGCGCCAGCAGCTTGGCGATGGATACGCAGTATTTT. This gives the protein CASSLAMDTQYF.

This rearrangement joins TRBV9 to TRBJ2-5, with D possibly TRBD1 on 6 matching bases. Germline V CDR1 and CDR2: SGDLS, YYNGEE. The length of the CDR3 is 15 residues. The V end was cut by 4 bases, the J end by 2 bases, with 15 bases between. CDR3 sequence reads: CASSREQGTQETQYF. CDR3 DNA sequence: TGTGCCAGCAGCAGGGAACAGGGCACACAAGAGACCCAGTACTTC.

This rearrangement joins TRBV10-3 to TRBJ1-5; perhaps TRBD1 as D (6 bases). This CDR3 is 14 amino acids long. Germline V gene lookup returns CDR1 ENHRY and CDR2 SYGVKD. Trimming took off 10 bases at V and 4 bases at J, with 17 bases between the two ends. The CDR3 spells CATLPGHRNQPQHF. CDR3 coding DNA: TGTGCCACCCTACCGGGACATAGGAATCAGCCCCAGCATTTT.

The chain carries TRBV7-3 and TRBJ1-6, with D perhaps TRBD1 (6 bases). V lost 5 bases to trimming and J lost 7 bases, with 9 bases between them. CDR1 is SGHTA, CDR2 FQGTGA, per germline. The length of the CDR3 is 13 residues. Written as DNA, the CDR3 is TGTGCCAGCAGCCTCCAGGGGAATTCACCCCTCCACTTT. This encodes CASSLQGNSPLHF.

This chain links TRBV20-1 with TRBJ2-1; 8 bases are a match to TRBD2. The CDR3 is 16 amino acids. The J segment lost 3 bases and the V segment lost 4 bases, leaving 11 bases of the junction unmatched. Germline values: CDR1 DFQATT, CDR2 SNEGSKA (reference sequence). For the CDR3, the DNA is TGCAGTGCTATAACTAGCGGCGGTATTATCTACAATGAGCAGTTCTTC. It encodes CSAITSGGIIYNEQFF.

In nucleotides, the CDR3 is TGCAGTGCTAGAGATCAGGGGTTTGATAACTATGGCTACACCTTC. The encoded protein is CSARDQGFDNYGYTF. V usage is TRBV20-1 and J usage is TRBJ1-2; perhaps TRBD1 as D (6 bases). Germline V gives CDR1 DFQATT, CDR2 SNEGSKA (reference sequence). The CDR3 runs 15 residues. Trimming stripped 0 bases from V and 1 base from J, with 12 bases between.

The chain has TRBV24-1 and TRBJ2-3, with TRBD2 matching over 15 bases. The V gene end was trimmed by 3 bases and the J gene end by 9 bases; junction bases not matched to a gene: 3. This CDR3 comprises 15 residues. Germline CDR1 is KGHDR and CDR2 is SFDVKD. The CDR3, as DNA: TGTGCCACCAGTGATCCCGGACTAGCGGGAGGGACGCAGTATTTT. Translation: CATSDPGLAGGTQYF.